One sample yielded the 7 T cell receptor beta chains listed below, sequenced in a study of graft-versus-host responses after intestinal transplantation. The method was immunoSEQ multiplex PCR; TCRdb's version includes in-frame clones alone and lacks a portion of them. The table lists about 88,000 clones, roughly 90% of them singletons. The antigens these receptors bind are not known. The source was unstimulated CD4+ T cells sorted from spleen or lymph node cells, collected before intestinal transplant. These TCRs come from a human donor who received an intestinal transplant.

CDR3 in DNA: TGTGCCAGCACCTCCGGGGGGCTCCCAGATACGCAGTATTTT. Translated, it gives CASTSGGLPDTQYF. The chain links TRBV5-6 to TRBJ2-3; weak D call: TRBD2 (7 bases). Germline CDR1 is SGHDT and CDR2 is YYEEEE. Trimming removed 6 bases at V and 4 bases at J, with 15 bases between. This CDR3 spans 14 amino acids. Using reference TRBV5-6 and TRBJ2-3 for the parts outside the CDR3, the full variable domain is DAGVTQSPTHLIKTRGQQVTLRCSPKSGHDTVSWYQQALGQGPQFIFQYYEEEERQRGNFPDRFSGHQFPNYSSELNVNALLLGDSALYLCASTSGGLPDTQYFGPGTRLTVL.

V is TRBV19 and J is TRBJ1-6; TRBD1 matches 7 bases. This CDR3 is built from 14 residues. Germline V gene data show CDR1 as LNHDA and CDR2 as SQIVND (reference sequence). V trimming: 7 bases; J trimming: 7 bases; junction bases outside the gene matches: 7. The CDR3 sequence: CASTSGTANSPLHF. The CDR3 DNA reads TGTGCCAGTACTTCCGGGACAGCAAATTCACCCCTCCACTTT.

V is TRBV18 and J is TRBJ1-6, with a weak D call TRBD1 (6 bases). Trimming cost V 6 bases and J 7 bases, with 10 bases left between them. The germline CDR1 and CDR2 sequences are KGHSH and LQKENI. The CDR3 is 13 amino acids. CDR3 in amino acids: CASSPGTNSPLHF. The CDR3 nucleotides read TGTGCCAGCTCGCCAGGGACAAATTCACCCCTCCACTTT.

This clone was recorded only once. The genes are TRBV18 and TRBJ2-3; perhaps TRBD1 as D (6 bases). The CDR3 runs 16 residues. Germline CDR1 KGHSH, CDR2 LQKENI. Trimming removed 10 bases at V and 0 bases at J, with 20 bases between. CDR3 in amino acids: CANSSPAGASTDTQYF. For the CDR3, the DNA is TGTGCCAACTCCAGTCCGGCAGGGGCTAGCACAGATACGCAGTATTTT.

The chain employs TRBV27 and TRBJ2-5, with 8 bases identical to TRBD2. This CDR3 region has 15 residues. The trim removed 5 bases at V and 5 bases at J, leaving 10 bases unmatched. Germline CDR1 reads MNHEY; CDR2 reads SMNVEV (reference sequence). The CDR3 reads CASSKAPAGVETQYF. The CDR3 DNA is TGTGCCAGCAGTAAAGCCCCAGCGGGGGTGGAGACCCAGTACTTC.

V is TRBV7-3 and J is TRBJ2-3; 7 bases map to TRBD2. CDR1 SGHTA and CDR2 FQGTGA come from the germline V gene. The CDR3 runs to 17 residues. Trimming removed 5 bases from V and 1 base from J; junction bases left unmatched: 12. The CDR3 DNA follows: TGTGCCAGCAGCCCCAAGGGACGGGAGGCCGGCACAGATACGCAGTATTTT. It specifies CASSPKGREAGTDTQYF.

A single count supports this clone. This sequence joins TRBV28 and TRBJ1-1, with unresolved D. This CDR3 contains 13 residues. Germline CDR1 reads MDHEN; CDR2 reads SYDVKM. V was clipped by 3 bases and J by 1 base, with 6 bases between them. The CDR3 DNA follows: TGTGCCAGCAGTTTGGCGGGGAACACTGAAGCTTTCTTT. It codes for CASSLAGNTEAFF. Variable domain in full (rest from reference TRBV28 and TRBJ1-1): DVKVTQSSRYLVKRTGEKVFLECVQDMDHENMFWYRQDPGLGLRLIYFSYDVKMKEKGDIPEGYSVSREKKERFSLILESASTNQTSMYLCASSLAGNTEAFFGQGTRLTVV.